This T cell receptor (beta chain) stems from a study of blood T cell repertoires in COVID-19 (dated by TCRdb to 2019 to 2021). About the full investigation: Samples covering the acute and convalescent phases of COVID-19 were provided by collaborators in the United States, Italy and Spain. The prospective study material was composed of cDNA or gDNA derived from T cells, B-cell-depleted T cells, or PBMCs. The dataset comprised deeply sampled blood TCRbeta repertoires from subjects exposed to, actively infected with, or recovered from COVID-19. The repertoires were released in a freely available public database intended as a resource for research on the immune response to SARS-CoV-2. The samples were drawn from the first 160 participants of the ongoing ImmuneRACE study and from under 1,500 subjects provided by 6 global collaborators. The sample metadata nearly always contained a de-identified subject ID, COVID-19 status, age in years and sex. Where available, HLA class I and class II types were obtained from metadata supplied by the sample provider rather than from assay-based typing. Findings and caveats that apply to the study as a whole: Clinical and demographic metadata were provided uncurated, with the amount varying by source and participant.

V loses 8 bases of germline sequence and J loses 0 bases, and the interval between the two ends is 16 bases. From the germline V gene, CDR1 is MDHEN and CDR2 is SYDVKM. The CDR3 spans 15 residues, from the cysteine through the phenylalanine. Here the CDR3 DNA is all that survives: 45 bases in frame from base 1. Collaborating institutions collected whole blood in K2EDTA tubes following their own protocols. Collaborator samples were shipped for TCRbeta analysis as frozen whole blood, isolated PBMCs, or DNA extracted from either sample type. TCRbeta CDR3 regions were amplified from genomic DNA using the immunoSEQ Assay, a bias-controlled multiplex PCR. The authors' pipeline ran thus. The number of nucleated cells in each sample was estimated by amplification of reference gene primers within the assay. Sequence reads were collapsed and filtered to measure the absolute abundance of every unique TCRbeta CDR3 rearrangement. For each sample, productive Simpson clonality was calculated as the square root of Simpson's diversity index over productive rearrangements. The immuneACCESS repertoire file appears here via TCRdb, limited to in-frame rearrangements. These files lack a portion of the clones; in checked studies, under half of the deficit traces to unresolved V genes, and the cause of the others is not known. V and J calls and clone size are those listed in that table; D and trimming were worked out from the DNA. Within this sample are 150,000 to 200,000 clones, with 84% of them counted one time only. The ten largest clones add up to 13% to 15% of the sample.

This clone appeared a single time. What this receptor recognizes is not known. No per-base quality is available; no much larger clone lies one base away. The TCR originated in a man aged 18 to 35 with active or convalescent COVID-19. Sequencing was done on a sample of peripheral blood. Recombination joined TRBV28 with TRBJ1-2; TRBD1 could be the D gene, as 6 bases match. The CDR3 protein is CASSSGTPANYGYTF. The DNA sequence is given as TGTGCCAGCTCCTCGGGGACACCAGCTAACTATGGCTACACCTTC.